The entry below gives a single T cell receptor (beta chain) sequence along with its context. Alopecia areata patients had lesional scalp punch biopsies and peripheral blood taken from them. Researchers picked out CD4+ and CD8+ T cells from PBMCs by sorting. Extracted from the samples, RNA was reverse transcribed into cDNA to serve as the sequencing template. The assay was immunoSEQ multiplex PCR, and TCRdb's table has in-frame clones only and misses some. Here the sample spans about 180,000 clones, roughly 60% being singletons. This sample was included in a study of CD8+ T cells in alopecia areata. Germline loops: CDR1 SGHDT, CDR2 YYEEEE. V was trimmed by 0 bases and J by 8 bases, leaving 20 bases between them. This CDR3 is 16 amino acids long.

The rearrangement uses TRBV5-6 and TRBJ1-2; a weak D match, TRBD1 (6 bases). The receptor was isolated from a human donor with alopecia areata. Sequencing used CD4+ T cells sorted from blood, obtained at week 0. The chain's CDR3 is CASSLAGGRGSEGYTF. The CDR3 nucleotides are TGTGCCAGCAGCTTGGCGGGCGGCAGGGGCTCGGAGGGCTACACCTTC. Full variable domain (outside the CDR3, taken from reference TRBV5-6 and TRBJ1-2): DAGVTQSPTHLIKTRGQQVTLRCSPKSGHDTVSWYQQALGQGPQFIFQYYEEEERQRGNFPDRFSGHQFPNYSSELNVNALLLGDSALYLCASSLAGGRGSEGYTFGSGTRLTVV.